These T cell receptor beta chains were read from a single sample in a study of blood T cell repertoires in COVID-19. Libraries were prepared by immunoSEQ multiplex PCR; TCRdb keeps only in-frame clonotypes and omits some of them. The sample lists approximately 380,000 clones, 85% occurring once. What was sequenced was peripheral blood. These receptors came from a young woman with acute or convalescent COVID-19. Each CDR3 is given with its conserved first and last residue.

len	v_gene	j_gene	CDR3aa
15	TRBV28	TRBJ2-1	CASSLAGGGGNEQFF
17	TRBV5-1	TRBJ2-1	CASSLASGSPSYNEQFF
14	TRBV6-5	TRBJ2-7	CASSPVGYSYEQYF
15	TRBV7-9	TRBJ2-1	CASTPELAGEGEQFF
15	TRBV18	TRBJ1-3	CASSPWTEGPNTIYF
15	TRBV4-1	TRBJ2-7	CASSQDSLQGREQYF
15	TRBV13	TRBJ2-1	CASSLTGARNNEQFF
15	TRBV4-2	TRBJ1-1	CASSQKVEGNTEAFF
17	TRBV6-1	TRBJ1-5	CASSEGGGSRSNQPQHF
16	TRBV7-9	TRBJ1-5	CASSPLSGKGNQPQHF
14	TRBV24-1	TRBJ1-2	CATSDSRRGYGYTF
17	TRBV3-1/TRBV3-2	TRBJ2-5	CASSPGLAGGNQETQYF
15	TRBV27	TRBJ1-4	CASSGDRATNEKLFF
16	TRBV7-9	TRBJ2-6	CASSFGTGPGANVLTF
15	TRBV6-1	TRBJ2-2	CASSEIWQNTGELFF
14	TRBV9	TRBJ1-1	CASSGSDRNTEAFF
16	TRBV19	TRBJ1-4	CASSIGQGATNEKLFF
11	TRBV13	TRBJ1-2	CASSLDSGYTF
16	TRBV6-6	TRBJ1-3	CASSYGLSTSGNTIYF
13	TRBV6-4	TRBJ1-1	CASSAAGNTEAFF
14	TRBV3-1/TRBV3-2	TRBJ1-2	CASSQEDRVVGYTF
14	TRBV9	TRBJ1-2	CASSVGKREYGYTF
14	TRBV5-1	TRBJ2-7	CASSGAGGPYEQYF
15	TRBV6-5	TRBJ2-1	CASRERGSSYNEQFF